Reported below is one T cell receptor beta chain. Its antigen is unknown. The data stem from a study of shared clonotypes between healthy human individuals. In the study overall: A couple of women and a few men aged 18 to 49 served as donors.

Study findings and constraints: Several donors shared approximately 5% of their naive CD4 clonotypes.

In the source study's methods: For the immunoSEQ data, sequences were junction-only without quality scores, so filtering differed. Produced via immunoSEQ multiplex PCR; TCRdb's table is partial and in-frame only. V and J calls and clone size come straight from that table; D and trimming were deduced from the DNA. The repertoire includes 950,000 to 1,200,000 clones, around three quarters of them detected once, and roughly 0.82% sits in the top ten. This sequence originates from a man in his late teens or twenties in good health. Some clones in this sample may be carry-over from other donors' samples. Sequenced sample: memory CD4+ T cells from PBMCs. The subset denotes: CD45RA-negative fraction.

The CDR3 DNA reads TGTGCCAGCAGCCAACAGGGGATCGGGGGCTACACCTTC. It yields the protein CASSQQGIGGYTF. The chain combines TRBV5-4 with TRBJ1-2, with 7 bases fitting TRBD1. Per germline, CDR1 SGHNT and CDR2 YYREEE (reference sequence). The CDR3 runs to 13 residues. J was trimmed by 8 bases and V by 4 bases; bases with no gene match: 8.